The clone carrying this TCR beta chain has only one observation. Its antigen is still unknown. This entry comes from a study of cytomegalovirus exposure and HLA in healthy donors. The CDR3 covers 13 residues. Looked up from germline, CDR1 is LNHDA and CDR2 is SQIVND (reference sequence). V gave up 3 bases and J gave up 3 bases, with 7 bases separating them. Findings and limits, study-wide: Association of 15,000 to 20,000 TCR beta sequences with HLA alleles was found at 0.05 false discovery rate in a later analysis. Reportedly, fewer N-insertions than the approximately 650-donor mean appeared in an Asian-associated ancestry cluster in a later analysis. Prior analysis indicated that the majority of TCR beta V segments exhibited productivity approximately 90% or approximately 30% of the time. Certain indistinguishable V segments, among them TRBV6-2 and TRBV6-3, were excluded.

PCR was performed using 60 Vbeta and 13 Jbeta primers. Only in-frame clones appear in the TCRdb table, and some are missing; sequencing was by immunoSEQ multiplex PCR. The sample lists a few hundred thousand clones, over 90% seen once, with 1.7% in the top ten. This sequence joins TRBV19 and TRBJ2-3; no clear D. Sequencing input: PBMCs. The receptor was isolated from a girl aged 2-10 years in good health and CMV-seronegative. Here the CDR3 reads CASSIPPTDTQYF. Here the CDR3 DNA reads TGTGCCAGTAGTATTCCCCCTACAGATACGCAGTATTTT.